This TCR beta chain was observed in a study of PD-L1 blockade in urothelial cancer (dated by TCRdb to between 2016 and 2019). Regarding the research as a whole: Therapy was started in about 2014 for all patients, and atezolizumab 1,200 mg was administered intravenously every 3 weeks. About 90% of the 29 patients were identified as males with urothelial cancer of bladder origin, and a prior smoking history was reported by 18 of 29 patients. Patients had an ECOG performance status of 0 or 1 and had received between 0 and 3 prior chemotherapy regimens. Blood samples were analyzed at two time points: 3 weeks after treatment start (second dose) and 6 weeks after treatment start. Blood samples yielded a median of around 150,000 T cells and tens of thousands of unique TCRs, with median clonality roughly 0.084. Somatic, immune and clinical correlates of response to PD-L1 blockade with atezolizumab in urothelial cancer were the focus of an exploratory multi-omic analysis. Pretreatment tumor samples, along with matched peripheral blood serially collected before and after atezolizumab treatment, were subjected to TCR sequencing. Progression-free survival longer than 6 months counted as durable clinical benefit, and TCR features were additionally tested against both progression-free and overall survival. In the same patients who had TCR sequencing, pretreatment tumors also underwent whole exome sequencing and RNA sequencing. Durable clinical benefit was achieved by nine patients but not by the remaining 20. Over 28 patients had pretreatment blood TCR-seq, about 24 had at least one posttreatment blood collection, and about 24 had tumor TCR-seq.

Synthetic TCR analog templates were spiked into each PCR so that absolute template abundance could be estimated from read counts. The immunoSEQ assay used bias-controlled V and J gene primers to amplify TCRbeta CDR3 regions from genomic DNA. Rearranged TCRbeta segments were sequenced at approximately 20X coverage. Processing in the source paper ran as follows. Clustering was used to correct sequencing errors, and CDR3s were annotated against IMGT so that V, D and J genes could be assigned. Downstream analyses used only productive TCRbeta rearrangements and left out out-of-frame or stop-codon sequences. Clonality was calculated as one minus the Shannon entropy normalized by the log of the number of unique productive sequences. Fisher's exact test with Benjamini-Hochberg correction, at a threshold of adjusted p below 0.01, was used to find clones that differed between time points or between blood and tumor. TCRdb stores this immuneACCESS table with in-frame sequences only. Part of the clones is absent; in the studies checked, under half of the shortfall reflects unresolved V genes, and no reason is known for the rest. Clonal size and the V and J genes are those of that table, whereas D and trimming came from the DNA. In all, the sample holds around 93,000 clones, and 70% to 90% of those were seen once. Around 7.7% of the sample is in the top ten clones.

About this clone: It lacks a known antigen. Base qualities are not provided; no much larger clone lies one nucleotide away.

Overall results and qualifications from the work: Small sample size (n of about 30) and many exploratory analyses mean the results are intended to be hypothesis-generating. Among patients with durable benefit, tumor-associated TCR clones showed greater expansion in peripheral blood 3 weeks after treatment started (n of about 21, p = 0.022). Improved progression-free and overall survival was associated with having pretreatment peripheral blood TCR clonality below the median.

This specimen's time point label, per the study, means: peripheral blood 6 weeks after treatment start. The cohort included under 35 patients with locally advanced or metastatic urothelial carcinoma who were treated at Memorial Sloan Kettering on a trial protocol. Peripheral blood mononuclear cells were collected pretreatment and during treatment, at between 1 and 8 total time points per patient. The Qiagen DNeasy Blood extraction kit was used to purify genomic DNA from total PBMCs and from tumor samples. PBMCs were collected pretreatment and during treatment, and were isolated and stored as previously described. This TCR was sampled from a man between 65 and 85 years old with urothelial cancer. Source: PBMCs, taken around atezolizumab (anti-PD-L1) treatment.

At the DNA level, the sequence is TGTGCCAGCTCAGGGCTGGATAGCACAGATACGCAGTATTTT. It translates as CASSGLDSTDTQYF. The rearrangement combines TRBV18 with TRBJ2-3, with the D gene not clear enough to name. From the cysteine up to the phenylalanine, the CDR3 has a length of 14 residues. CDR3 DNA is the only sequence kept; it has 42 bases, read in frame from the first base. V and J lose 5 bases and 0 bases, and a span of 9 bases separates them. CDR1 is given as KGHSH and CDR2 as LQKENI, both from the germline V gene.